What follows are 31 T cell receptor beta chains derived from one specimen sequenced in a study of blood T cell repertoires in COVID-19. Only in-frame clones appear in the TCRdb table, and some are missing; sequencing was by immunoSEQ multiplex PCR. The data contain more than 250,000 clones, roughly 84% of them singletons. The specimen was peripheral blood. The origin of the receptors is a man over 45 with active or convalescent COVID-19.

This rearrangement joins TRBV18 to TRBJ2-7; TRBD1 aligns across 11 bases. V trimming: 3 bases; J trimming: 5 bases; junction bases outside the gene matches: 9. CDR3 size: 16 residues. Germline CDR1 reads KGHSH; CDR2 reads LQKENI. This CDR3 reads CASSPQDRGRVNEQYF. CDR3 DNA sequence: TGTGCCAGCTCACCCCAGGACAGGGGGCGAGTGAACGAGCAGTACTTC.

This clone was counted a few times. This chain uses TRBV28 with TRBJ1-5; 9 bases fit TRBD1. Trimming took 6 bases from V and 4 from J; bases not matched to a gene: 7. The germline gives CDR1 MDHEN, CDR2 SYDVKM. This CDR3 spans 15 amino acids. CDR3 nucleotide sequence: TGTGCCAGCAGCCGAGGGGACAGGGAGAATCAGCCCCAGCATTTT. It specifies CASSRGDRENQPQHF.

Details on this clone: The sample holds other DNA sequences that translate to the same CDR3. The rearrangement joins TRBV28 to TRBJ1-2, with D unclear. The V and J ends lost 3 bases and 0 bases respectively, with 8 bases between them. The CDR3 contains 14 residues. Germline loops: CDR1 MDHEN, CDR2 SYDVKM. The CDR3 DNA reads TGTGCCAGCAGTTTGAGCCAAGCTAACTATGGCTACACCTTC. It codes for CASSLSQANYGYTF.

The genes are TRBV5-1 and TRBJ2-3; the match to TRBD2 covers 7 bases. After removal of 0 bases from V and 5 bases from J, the junction contained 9 bases not matched to a gene. Germline V gene sequence: CDR1 SGHRS, CDR2 YFSETQ. The CDR3 is made up of 16 amino acids. The CDR3 reads CASSLEGGSGIDTQYF. The CDR3 DNA is TGCGCCAGCAGCTTGGAAGGCGGGAGCGGAATAGATACGCAGTATTTT.

V and J are TRBV29-1 and TRBJ2-5; 9 bases line up with TRBD2. The CDR3 loop spans 14 amino acids. With 4 bases clipped from V and 5 bases from J, the junction kept 8 bases outside the gene matches. CDR1 is SQVTM, CDR2 ANQGSEA, per germline. The CDR3 coding sequence is TGCAGCGTTGGTGGTAGCGGGAGACTGGAGACCCAGTACTTC. It is translated as CSVGGSGRLETQYF.

CDR3 sequence reads: CASSIQAGAGDTQYF. CDR3 bases: TGTGCCAGCAGTATTCAGGCAGGGGCTGGAGATACGCAGTATTTT. The chain uses TRBV2 and TRBJ2-3; D possibly corresponds to TRBD1 (6 bases). Germline V gives CDR1 SNHLY, CDR2 FYNNEI. The V end was cut by 5 bases, the J end by 5 bases, with 17 bases between. The CDR3 is 15 residues long.

The gene calls are TRBV7-9 and TRBJ2-4; 7 bases map to TRBD1. V was pared by 1 base and J by 8 bases, with 5 bases of the junction left unmatched. The CDR3 is 14 amino acids. Germline lookup yields CDR1 SEHNR and CDR2 FQNEAQ (reference sequence). CDR3 nucleotide sequence: TGTGCCAGCAGCTTAGGAGGGGGCGCGGACATTCAGTACTTC. Amino acid sequence: CASSLGGGADIQYF.

The genes are TRBV7-9 and TRBJ2-5; perhaps TRBD1 as D (6 bases). V was trimmed by 1 base and J by 5 bases, leaving 14 bases between them. The CDR3 totals 15 residues. Germline CDR1 and CDR2: SEHNR and FQNEAQ (reference sequence). CDR3 in DNA: TGTGCCAGCAGCTTAGGCAGGGGAGCGTGGGAGACCCAGTACTTC. Amino acid sequence: CASSLGRGAWETQYF. The complete variable domain, with remaining parts taken from reference TRBV7-9 and TRBJ2-5, reads DTGVSQNPRHKITKRGQNVTFRCDPISEHNRLYWYRQTLGQGPEFLTYFQNEAQLEKSRLLSDRFSAERPKGSFSTLEIQRTEQGDSAMYLCASSLGRGAWETQYFGPGTRLLVL.

V and J are TRBV19 and TRBJ1-2; 10 positions match TRBD1. Per germline, CDR1 LNHDA and CDR2 SQIVND (reference sequence). CDR3 length: 12 amino acids. After removal of 10 bases from V and 8 bases from J, the junction contained 7 bases not matched to a gene. CDR3 coding DNA: TGTGCCACGGGACAGGGGACAAGGGGCTACACCTTC. Translating gives CATGQGTRGYTF. Complete variable domain (other parts from reference TRBV19 and TRBJ1-2): DGGITQSPKYLFRKEGQNVTLSCEQNLNHDAMYWYRQDPGQGLRLIYYSQIVNDFQKGDIAEGYSVSREKKESFPLTVTSAQKNPTAFYLCATGQGTRGYTFGSGTRLTVV.

The chain couples TRBV6-5 to TRBJ1-2; 8 bases align to TRBD1. J gave up 4 bases and V 7 bases, and 8 bases lay outside the gene matches. Germline-derived CDR1 and CDR2 are MNHEY and SVGAGI. The CDR3 is made up of 14 amino acids. The CDR3 sequence: CASTFRGPGYGYTF. CDR3 sequence (DNA): TGTGCCAGCACGTTCAGGGGGCCGGGCTATGGCTACACCTTC.

The chain joins TRBV3-1 (or the pseudogene TRBV3-2) to TRBJ2-1; D is possibly TRBD2 (6 bases). The CDR3 is 12 amino acids. Germline CDR1 is LGHDT and CDR2 is YNNKEL (reference sequence). The V end lost 4 bases, the J end lost 7 bases, and 8 bases lay between the germline ends. The CDR3 protein is CASSRLGNEQFF. CDR3 bases: TGTGCCAGCAGCCGACTAGGAAATGAGCAGTTCTTC.

Only one count was recorded for this clone. The chain employs TRBV7-9 and TRBJ2-3; 8 nucleotides match TRBD1. CDR1 is SEHNR, CDR2 FQNEAQ, per germline (reference sequence). The CDR3 extends over 15 amino acids. V lost 1 base, J lost 4 bases, and 4 bases stayed unmatched. CDR3 DNA: TGTGCCAGCAGCTTAGTTGCAGGGGGCGCAGATACGCAGTATTTT. Its translation: CASSLVAGGADTQYF. Combining the CDR3 with reference TRBV7-9 and TRBJ2-3 gives the whole variable domain DTGVSQNPRHKITKRGQNVTFRCDPISEHNRLYWYRQTLGQGPEFLTYFQNEAQLEKSRLLSDRFSAERPKGSFSTLEIQRTEQGDSAMYLCASSLVAGGADTQYFGPGTRLTVL.

The chain is built from TRBV28 and TRBJ1-2, with 7 bases identical to TRBD1. V dropped 6 bases and J dropped 5; count of bases not matched to a gene: 6. The CDR3 has 13 residues. Germline CDR1 MDHEN, CDR2 SYDVKM. CDR3 in DNA: TGTGCCAGCAGCTATGGACAGGCTTATGGCTACACCTTC. Translated, it gives CASSYGQAYGYTF.

This chain uses TRBV5-1 with TRBJ2-4, with D maybe TRBD2 (6 bases). Germline V gene sequence: CDR1 SGHRS, CDR2 YFSETQ. The length of the CDR3 is 14 residues. The germline V and J ends were trimmed by 4 bases and 9 bases, with 17 bases remaining between them. The CDR3 loop is CASSGDAGGGIQYF. The CDR3 nucleotides are TGCGCCAGCAGCGGAGACGCCGGGGGAGGCATTCAGTACTTC. The variable domain in full, completed from reference TRBV5-1 and TRBJ2-4, reads KAGVTQTPRYLIKTRGQQVTLSCSPISGHRSVSWYQQTPGQGLQFLFEYFSETQRNKGNFPGRFSGRQFSNSRSEMNVSTLELGDSALYLCASSGDAGGGIQYFGAGTRLSVL.

Here the CDR3 DNA reads TGTGCCAGCAGCTCGTGGGACAGGGGTCCCCAGTACTTC. Its translation is CASSSWDRGPQYF. V gene TRBV7-3 combines with J gene TRBJ2-7; TRBD1 aligns across 10 bases. CDR1 and CDR2 from the germline V gene are SGHTA and FQGTGA. After removal of 4 bases from V and 10 bases from J, the junction contained 7 bases not matched to a gene. The CDR3 consists of 13 residues.

The DNA of the CDR3 is TGTGCCAGCTCACCTATACCTACTACCGGGACAGGGGGATCGAACACTGAAGCTTTCTTT. Translation: CASSPIPTTGTGGSNTEAFF. The chain combines TRBV18 with TRBJ1-1; TRBD1 agrees at 11 bases. The CDR3 length is 20 residues. J gave up 1 base and V 3 bases, and 16 bases lay outside the gene matches. Germline V lookup: CDR1 KGHSH, CDR2 LQKENI.

The V gene is TRBV28, the J gene TRBJ2-6, with D possibly TRBD1 on 5 matching bases. The CDR3 runs to 16 residues. The V and J ends lost 6 bases and 1 base respectively, with 13 bases between them. Looked up from germline, CDR1 is MDHEN and CDR2 is SYDVKM. The CDR3: CASRERGSSGANVLTF. CDR3 coding DNA: TGTGCCAGCAGGGAAAGGGGCAGTTCTGGGGCCAACGTCCTGACTTTC.

For the CDR3, the DNA is TGTGCCACCAGCAGAGTTGGGGGGGGCTCTAGGCAGTTCTTC. Translating it yields CATSRVGGGSRQFF. The chain carries TRBV15 and TRBJ2-1; TRBD2 is a possible D gene (7 bases). Germline CDR1 and CDR2: LNHNV and YYDKDF (reference sequence). This CDR3 comprises 14 residues. Trimming pared 1 base from V and 12 bases from J, leaving 16 bases between.

A few counts support this clone. The chain combines TRBV28 with TRBJ2-7; D gene ambiguous. Trimming left V 2 bases short and J 2 bases short, with 19 bases between. The CDR3 is 17 amino acids. Germline CDR1 reads MDHEN; CDR2 reads SYDVKM. The CDR3 region has the DNA TGTGCCAGCAGTTTAAATGGATGGGTCCAGCGAGCCTACGAGCAGTACTTC. This encodes CASSLNGWVQRAYEQYF.

This clone was seen a few times. The chain joins TRBV10-3 to TRBJ1-3, with D perhaps TRBD1 (6 bases). The V gene's germline CDR1 is ENHRY and CDR2 SYGVKD. The CDR3 extends over 18 amino acids. V was trimmed by 6 bases and J by 1 base, leaving 22 bases between them. This CDR3 reads CAISVDPVGTLSGNTIYF. The DNA for the CDR3 is TGTGCCATCAGCGTAGATCCGGTTGGGACACTTTCTGGAAACACCATATATTTT.

The rearrangement uses TRBV29-1 and TRBJ1-2; D perhaps matches TRBD1 (5 bases). The V and J ends lost 3 bases and 5 bases respectively, with 13 bases between them. CDR3 size: 13 residues. The germline gives CDR1 SQVTM, CDR2 ANQGSEA. The CDR3 protein is CSVEGRVRYGYTF. The CDR3 nucleotides are TGCAGCGTTGAGGGCAGGGTGCGTTATGGCTACACCTTC.

The chain combines TRBV2 with TRBJ2-7; TRBD1 might be the D (5 bases). V lost 3 bases and J lost 3, with 12 bases in between. The CDR3 is 14 residues long. CDR1 SNHLY and CDR2 FYNNEI come from the germline V gene. Here the CDR3 reads CASSDQGSFYEQYF. DNA of the CDR3: TGTGCCAGCAGTGACCAGGGTTCATTCTACGAGCAGTACTTC.

The chain employs TRBV5-1 and TRBJ1-1; TRBD1 agrees at 12 bases. This CDR3 region has 14 residues. The germline V gene encodes CDR1 SGHRS and CDR2 YFSETQ. Trimming took 4 bases from V and 10 from J; bases not matched to a gene: 8. The CDR3 nucleotides read TGCGCCAGCAGCGCCGGGACAGGGGGCGAATTAGCTTTCTTT. Translation: CASSAGTGGELAFF.

V usage is TRBV6-5 and J usage is TRBJ1-3, with TRBD1 as a possible D gene (6 bases). Germline CDR1 and CDR2: MNHEY and SVGAGI. V gave up 6 bases and J gave up 3 bases, with 15 bases separating them. This CDR3 has 15 residues. CDR3 in amino acids: CASSVDRFYGNTIYF. The DNA of the CDR3 is TGTGCCAGCAGCGTTGACAGGTTCTATGGAAACACCATATATTTT.

V is TRBV16 and J is TRBJ1-2; perhaps TRBD1 as D (6 bases). The CDR3 has 16 residues. Trimming stripped 0 bases from V and 4 bases from J, with 15 bases between. The germline gives CDR1 KGHSY, CDR2 FQNENV. CDR3 DNA: TGTGCCAGCAGCCAATCAACTGCACAGGGAGTCTATGGCTACACCTTC. Amino acid sequence: CASSQSTAQGVYGYTF.

This chain links TRBV19 with TRBJ2-3; 9 bases fit TRBD1. Germline lookup yields CDR1 LNHDA and CDR2 SQIVND (reference sequence). V lost 9 bases and J lost 1; bases outside the gene matches: 5. The CDR3 spans 14 residues. CDR3 DNA: TGTGCCAGCGGCGGGGACAGGGGCACAGATACGCAGTATTTT. The encoded protein is CASGGDRGTDTQYF.

This rearrangement joins TRBV2 to TRBJ1-5; the D is unclear. CDR3 size: 14 residues. Trimming took 6 bases from V and 7 from J, leaving 16 bases between them. The germline CDR1 and CDR2 sequences are SNHLY and FYNNEI. CDR3 loop: CASREDGPKQPQHF. The CDR3 nucleotides read TGTGCCAGCAGGGAGGACGGTCCAAAGCAGCCCCAGCATTTT.

The chain joins TRBV7-9 to TRBJ1-1; D is uncertain. The CDR3 runs 13 residues. Germline CDR1 SEHNR, CDR2 FQNEAQ (reference sequence). Deletions cut 5 bases from V and 3 bases from J, with 10 bases between. This chain's CDR3 is CASSEYFDTEAFF. CDR3 nucleotides: TGTGCCAGCAGCGAGTACTTCGACACTGAAGCTTTCTTT.

The V and J genes are TRBV28 and TRBJ1-3; D is undetermined. CDR1 MDHEN and CDR2 SYDVKM come from the germline V gene. V was trimmed by 0 bases and J by 2 bases, leaving 14 bases between them. CDR3 length equals 17 residues. CDR3 in amino acids: CASSLWGRSVAGNTIYF. Written as DNA, the CDR3 is TGTGCCAGCAGTTTATGGGGCAGGTCCGTGGCTGGAAACACCATATATTTT.

V usage is TRBV18 and J usage is TRBJ2-5; weak D call: TRBD2 (7 bases). The CDR3 consists of 13 residues. The germline V gene has CDR1 KGHSH and CDR2 LQKENI. V lost 3 bases, J lost 4 bases, and 9 bases lay in between. The CDR3: CASSPRGPETQYF. The DNA of the CDR3 is TGTGCCAGCTCACCGCGGGGGCCAGAGACCCAGTACTTC.

The rearrangement uses TRBV12-3 or TRBV12-4 and TRBJ1-1; a possible D gene is TRBD1 (6 bases). The length of the CDR3 is 13 residues. V lost 4 bases and J 7 bases, leaving 13 bases between the germline ends. The CDR3 coding sequence is TGTGCCAGCAGTTCGTACCGGGACAATGAAGCTTTCTTT. Translated: CASSSYRDNEAFF.